This TCR beta chain was profiled in a study of regulatory and conventional T cells in RAG deficiency. Measured with immunoSEQ multiplex PCR; TCRdb has only the in-frame clones, and not every one. The sample yields some 30,000 clones, 75% to 90% seen once. Per the germline V gene, CDR1 is SEHNR and CDR2 is FQNEAQ (reference sequence). Trimming pared 7 bases from V and 2 bases from J, leaving 7 bases between. This CDR3 spans 12 amino acids. These data also featured in a second study, about regulatory T cells. From that report: Primers: 52 TRBV forward and 13 TRBJ reverse.

Sequencing input: CD8+ T cells sorted from blood. V and J are TRBV7-9 and TRBJ2-3; D remains unclear. This clonotype was sampled from a human donor in good health. The CDR3 DNA is TGTGCCAGCACCCCAGACACAGATACGCAGTATTTT. Residues: CASTPDTDTQYF.